The entry below gives a single TCR beta chain sequence along with its context. Deletions cut 4 bases from V and 9 bases from J, with 16 bases between. The CDR3 is 13 residues long. Germline V CDR1 and CDR2: GTSNPN, SVGIG (reference sequence). This record belongs to a study of CD8+ T cells in alopecia areata. Overall study context: Each day, treated patients took oral tofacitinib twice, at 5 to 10 mg per dose.

Extraction and reverse transcription of RNA yielded cDNA as the sequencing template. TCRdb's table, derived via immunoSEQ multiplex PCR, lists solely in-frame clones and lacks some. The sample records roughly 190,000 clones, around 56% being singletons. Treatment of the sample: oral pan-JAK inhibitor, 5-10 mg twice daily. The sequence was obtained from a human donor with alopecia areata. The specimen was CD4+ T cells sorted from blood, collected at week 4, from a patient treated with tofacitinib. This chain connects TRBV30 to TRBJ2-1; tentatively, D is TRBD1 (5 bases). CDR3 bases: TGTGCCTGGATGAAGAACTCAAGGGGTGAGCAGTTCTTC. Its translation is CAWMKNSRGEQFF.